The text below deals with one TCR beta chain. Its specificity is unknown. The data were produced by immunoSEQ multiplex PCR, yet TCRdb's version contains in-frame clones alone and is incomplete. The sample includes under 20,000 clones, less than 90% of them seen just once. This sample stems from a study of lymphopenia after photon versus proton radiotherapy. General observations from the study: Survival link was tested only in deceased patients; proton benefit remains a possibility. Relative stability marked proton patients; photon patients lost diversity and naive cells. A bigger post-nadir fall in TCR diversity correlated inversely with survival time in deceased patients. After the lymphocyte nadir, photon-treated repertoires showed oligoclonal expansion, especially of CD8+ Temra cells.

CDR1 and CDR2 from the germline V gene are GTSNPN and SVGIG (reference sequence). Trimming took off 1 base at V and 1 base at J, with 5 bases between the two ends. The CDR3 totals 13 residues. The source is a man in his 70s with pancreatic cancer. The sample was peripheral blood, taken from a patient treated with proton-based radiotherapy. The rearrangement uses TRBV30 and TRBJ1-5; D unresolved. The CDR3 nucleotides read TGTGCCTGGAGTGCTGGGAGCAATCAGCCCCAGCATTTT. It encodes CAWSAGSNQPQHF.